The clone carrying this TCR beta chain occurred a few times. What it binds is unknown. V shed 5 bases and J shed 4 bases, with 9 bases lying between them. Germline V gene sequence: CDR1 MNHEY, CDR2 SVGEGT. This CDR3 is built from 13 residues. The entry originates in a study of T cell repertoires in cytomegalovirus infection. About the research overall: Based on public TCR beta signatures, there were indications of CMV infection and of a matching HLA type. Study-wide results and limits: CMV-specific HLA-C-restricted TCR beta clonotypes dominated the ex vivo response. Carriage of CMV together with the relevant HLA was identifiable through cumulative public TCR beta family frequency.

TCRdb passed the reads through MiXCR, listing each CDR3 protein once. The data contain 300,000 or so distinct CDR3 sequences, around a quarter of them seen just once; the ten biggest clones take up 13%. The clonotype was recovered from a human donor in good health (CMV status not recorded). Some clones in this sample may be carry-over from other donors' samples. The sample in question was cultured PBMCs, obtained from culture after CMV antigen stimulation. The chain joins TRBV6-2 or TRBV6-3 to TRBJ2-1, with D uncertain. The CDR3 sequence: CASSPGVYNEQFF. The CDR3 DNA reads as TGTGCCAGCAGTCCGGGCGTATACAATGAGCAGTTCTTC.